Below, 21 T cell receptor beta chains from the same sample are listed, as sequenced in a study of cytotoxic CD8 clonotypes in ibrutinib-treated CLL. This table comes from immunoSEQ multiplex PCR, and its TCRdb copy is limited to in-frame clones, with some not included. The sample contains over 150,000 clones, around 72% of which appear only once. Sequencing used PBMCs, obtained after 24 months of ibrutinib treatment. The receptors stem from a human donor with chronic lymphocytic leukemia.

The chain has TRBV29-1 and TRBJ1-1; D not resolved. The V gene lost 0 bases and the J gene lost 0 bases, with 14 bases spanning the gap. The germline gives CDR1 SQVTM, CDR2 ANQGSEA. The CDR3 runs 16 residues. CDR3 bases: TGCAGCGTTGAAGAGAGGACCAGACTTTTGAACACTGAAGCTTTCTTT. Translated, it gives CSVEERTRLLNTEAFF. Variable domain in full (rest from reference TRBV29-1 and TRBJ1-1): SAVISQKPSRDICQRGTSLTIQCQVDSQVTMMFWYRQQPGQSLTLIATANQGSEATYESGFVIDKFPISRPNLTFSTLTVSNMSPEDSSIYLCSVEERTRLLNTEAFFGQGTRLTVV.

J is TRBJ2-7 and V is TRBV29-1; TRBD2 aligns across 8 bases. CDR1 is SQVTM and CDR2 is ANQGSEA in the germline V gene. V dropped 6 bases and J dropped 4; count of bases not matched to a gene: 8. The CDR3 contains 13 residues. The CDR3 DNA follows: TGCAGCGTACAGAGCGGGAGTAGATACGAGCAGTACTTC. Protein: CSVQSGSRYEQYF.

This rearrangement joins TRBV11-2 to TRBJ2-7; 9 nucleotides line up with TRBD2. The J segment lost 2 bases and the V segment lost 2 bases, leaving 7 bases of the junction unmatched. The CDR3 sequence is 16 residues long. CDR1 is SGHAT and CDR2 is FQNNGV in the germline V gene. CDR3 nucleotides: TGTGCCAGCAGCTTAACGCAGACTAGCGGTACCTACGAGCAGTACTTC. Its protein product is CASSLTQTSGTYEQYF. The full variable domain, completed using reference TRBV11-2 and TRBJ2-7, is EAGVAQSPRYKIIEKRQSVAFWCNPISGHATLYWYQQILGQGPKLLIQFQNNGVVDDSQLPKDRFSAERLKGVDSTLKIQPAKLEDSAVYLCASSLTQTSGTYEQYFGPGTRLTVT.

The chain has TRBV7-2 and TRBJ1-5; D is unclear. The CDR3 length is 15 residues. Germline-derived CDR1 and CDR2 are SGHTA and FQGNSA. The germline V and J ends were trimmed by 3 bases and 0 bases, with 9 bases remaining between them. The CDR3 DNA sequence: TGTGCCAGCAGCTTCGGGCCAAATAGCAATCAGCCCCAGCATTTT. Protein product: CASSFGPNSNQPQHF.

This clone was detected a few times. The CDR3 DNA reads TGTGCCAGCAGTGAAAATGCGAGACTAGCGGGGGACTCCTACGAGCAGTACTTC. It specifies CASSENARLAGDSYEQYF. The chain links TRBV6-1 to TRBJ2-7; 12 positions match TRBD2. The CDR3 contains 18 residues. With 2 bases clipped from V and 0 bases from J, the junction kept 8 bases outside the gene matches. The germline gives CDR1 MNHNS, CDR2 SASEGT.

V and J are TRBV5-4 and TRBJ1-1; a weak D match, TRBD1 (5 bases). V was pared by 0 bases and J by 10 bases, with 16 bases between. The CDR3 is 14 residues long. The germline CDR1 and CDR2 sequences are SGHNT and YYREEE (reference sequence). In nucleotides, the CDR3 is TGTGCCAGCAGCTTGGAAGGCGACAGCCTGAGAGCTTTCTTT. This translates into CASSLEGDSLRAFF.

The chain carries TRBV9 and TRBJ2-1; 9 nucleotides match TRBD2. V shed 3 bases, J shed 14 bases, and the junction held 12 bases outside the gene matches. Germline lookup yields CDR1 SGDLS and CDR2 YYNGEE. The CDR3 covers 14 residues. The CDR3 sequence is CASSGISGSREKFF. The CDR3 DNA follows: TGTGCCAGCAGCGGAATTAGCGGGAGTAGGGAGAAGTTCTTC.

The table lists this clone with a few counts. The V gene is TRBV11-2, the J gene TRBJ2-7; 12 bases match TRBD2. This CDR3 has 16 amino acids. V lost 5 bases and J lost 0; bases outside the gene matches: 5. Per the germline V gene, CDR1 is SGHAT and CDR2 is FQNNGV. Here the CDR3 reads CASSRLAGASSYEQYF. In DNA form, the CDR3 reads TGTGCCAGCAGCCGACTAGCGGGGGCGAGCTCCTACGAGCAGTACTTC.

The J gene is TRBJ1-4, the V gene TRBV28; no reliable D call. CDR3 length: 12 amino acids. In germline, CDR1 is MDHEN, CDR2 SYDVKM. V dropped 7 bases and J dropped 8 bases, with 11 bases sitting between them. The CDR3, as DNA: TGTGCCAGCACTTCACGGCTAGAAAAACTGTTTTTT. Its protein is CASTSRLEKLFF.

V is TRBV15 and J is TRBJ2-7; 13 nucleotides align to TRBD2. Germline V lookup: CDR1 LNHNV, CDR2 YYDKDF (reference sequence). Unmatched junction bases numbered 9, after V lost 0 bases and J lost 1 base. The CDR3 extends over 19 amino acids. DNA for the CDR3: TGTGCCACCAGCAGAGATAGGGGACTAGCGGGAACGGTATCCTACGAGCAGTACTTC. Translation gives CATSRDRGLAGTVSYEQYF.

This clone has more than one count but fewer than ten. The V call is TRBV28, the J call TRBJ1-4; perhaps TRBD1 as D (5 bases). The CDR3 loop spans 12 amino acids. The V end lost 6 bases, the J end lost 10 bases, and 12 bases lay between the germline ends. Germline-derived CDR1 and CDR2 are MDHEN and SYDVKM. CDR3 in DNA: TGTGCCAGCAGCCCCCTGGGGGGAAAACTGTTTTTT. This codes for CASSPLGGKLFF.

This chain links TRBV6-5 with TRBJ2-6; D gene uncertain. Per the germline V gene, CDR1 is MNHEY and CDR2 is SVGAGI. Deletions cut 3 bases from V and 0 bases from J, with 6 bases between. This CDR3 is 15 amino acids long. CDR3 DNA sequence: TGTGCCAGCAGTTATCGGAACTCTGGGGCCAACGTCCTGACTTTC. This encodes CASSYRNSGANVLTF.

Concerning this clone: A junction boundary mismatches the germline segment, possibly from a read error. This rearrangement joins TRBV10-3 to TRBJ2-7, with D maybe TRBD1 (6 bases). The length of the CDR3 is 16 residues. Germline CDR1 ENHRY, CDR2 SYGVKD. The chain's CDR3 is CATNPRDGQPSSEQYF. The CDR3, as DNA: TGTGCCACGAACCCCAGGGACGGACAGCCTTCCTCCGAGCAGTACTTC.

The DNA for the CDR3 is TGCAGCGTTGAGACGGGACTAGCGGCGAACTACGAGCAGTACTTC. It encodes CSVETGLAANYEQYF. The chain couples TRBV29-1 to TRBJ2-7, with 11 bases aligning to TRBD2. Germline assignment: CDR1 SQVTM and CDR2 ANQGSEA. The V gene end was trimmed by 3 bases and the J gene end by 3 bases; junction bases not matched to a gene: 7. The CDR3 is 15 residues long.

The J gene is TRBJ1-4, the V gene TRBV9, with TRBD1 matching 8 bases. Germline CDR1 reads SGDLS; CDR2 reads YYNGEE. Trimming took 3 bases from V and 2 from J; bases not matched to a gene: 3. This CDR3 is 15 amino acids long. The CDR3 nucleotides are TGTGCCAGCAGCGCAAACAGGGGGACTAATGAAAAACTGTTTTTT. Translating it yields CASSANRGTNEKLFF.

This clone was seen a few times. The gene calls are TRBV29-1 and TRBJ1-2; 7 bases fit TRBD1. The CDR3 totals 12 residues. Trimming cost V 3 bases and J 2 bases; bases outside gene matches: 0. The germline CDR1 and CDR2 sequences are SQVTM and ANQGSEA. The DNA for the CDR3 is TGCAGCGTTGAGACAGGGAACTATGGCTACACCTTC. This codes for CSVETGNYGYTF.

The V call is TRBV28, the J call TRBJ1-1; D is possibly TRBD1 (5 bases). The CDR3 is 13 residues long. Germline CDR1 is MDHEN and CDR2 is SYDVKM. Trimming shortened V by 1 base and J by 8 bases, and 11 bases separated the two germline ends. The CDR3 DNA reads TGTGCCAGCAGTTTATTTGGGGGTATCGAAGCTTTCTTT. Translating it yields CASSLFGGIEAFF.

As concerns this clone: This sample includes further DNA sequences coding for the same CDR3. For the CDR3, the DNA is TGCGCCAGCAGCTCACCGGGGGGCGAGCAGTACTTC. This sequence encodes CASSSPGGEQYF. V is TRBV5-1 and J is TRBJ2-7; TRBD2 matches 7 bases. Germline V gene data show CDR1 as SGHRS and CDR2 as YFSETQ. The length of the CDR3 is 12 residues. V was pared by 3 bases and J by 6 bases, with 3 bases of the junction left unmatched.

This clone came up once. This CDR3 reads CSVLTGGMYNEQFF. The CDR3 coding sequence is TGCAGCGTTCTAACGGGAGGGATGTACAATGAGCAGTTCTTC. The chain combines TRBV29-1 with TRBJ2-1; TRBD2 agrees at 8 bases. CDR1 is SQVTM and CDR2 is ANQGSEA in the germline V gene. V trimming: 5 bases; J trimming: 4 bases; junction bases outside the gene matches: 7. The CDR3 contains 14 residues.

This clone has a handful of counts. The chain links TRBV7-9 to TRBJ1-4; D is undetermined. V lost 5 bases, J lost 1 base, and 11 bases lay in between. CDR3 length: 15 residues. Germline CDR1 is SEHNR and CDR2 is FQNEAQ (reference sequence). CDR3 amino acids: CASSQRRRTNEKLFF. CDR3 bases: TGTGCCAGCAGCCAAAGAAGGAGAACTAATGAAAAACTGTTTTTT.

V and J are TRBV6-5 and TRBJ1-1; 8 nucleotides agree with TRBD1. With V trimmed by 1 base and J by 1 base, 2 bases remained unmatched. The CDR3 is 15 amino acids. Germline lookup yields CDR1 MNHEY and CDR2 SVGAGI. The DNA of the CDR3 is TGTGCCAGCAGTTACTACAGGGGGGCGAACACTGAAGCTTTCTTT. Protein: CASSYYRGANTEAFF.